A selection of T cell receptor beta chains follows, all from one sample in a study of T cell clones after liver transplantation. The repertoire was sequenced with immunoSEQ multiplex PCR; TCRdb's copy has only in-frame clones and lacks some. The sample lists tens of thousands of clones; 80% to 95% were seen once. The source was CD4+ T cells from blood, collected about 25 months after liver transplant. The source of these receptors is a human patient who received a liver transplant. The T cells may come from the graft donor. Both conserved end residues are part of each CDR3. The D gene is left open where the match is weak. Only part of the rows carry a size: once, few, many, or a class if the clone is expanded.

d_gene,j_gene,v_gene,abundance,CDR3aa,CDR3nt
-,TRBJ2-1,TRBV11-2,-,CASSLDPSNEQFF,TGTGCCAGCAGCTTAGATCCCAGCAATGAGCAGTTCTTC
TRBD2,TRBJ2-7,TRBV18,once,CASSPPRGGLYEQYF,TGTGCCAGCTCACCCCCCCGCGGGGGACTCTACGAGCAGTACTTC
-,TRBJ1-5,TRBV27,-,CASSFYLGGRVQPQHF,TGTGCCAGCAGTTTTTACCTGGGAGGGCGGGTCCAGCCCCAGCATTTT
TRBD2,TRBJ2-3,TRBV13,-,CASSLGAGVVWEDTQYF,TGTGCCAGCAGCTTAGGTGCGGGAGTAGTATGGGAAGATACGCAGTATTTT
TRBD1,TRBJ1-2,TRBV28,-,CASRGEMGQGYIVYGYTF,TGTGCCAGCAGGGGAGAAATGGGACAGGGTTACATAGTCTATGGCTACACCTTC
-,TRBJ1-5,TRBV7-9,once,CASSRDRSNQPQHF,TGTGCCAGCAGCCGGGACCGTAGCAATCAGCCCCAGCATTTT
TRBD2,TRBJ2-7,TRBV7-2,-,CASSSRLAGGPEQYF,TGTGCCAGCAGCTCTCGACTAGCGGGAGGCCCCGAGCAGTACTTC
-,TRBJ2-7,TRBV19,-,CASSEGREQYF,TGTGCCAGTAGTGAGGGCCGGGAGCAGTACTTC
TRBD1,TRBJ2-4,TRBV29-1,-,CSVRTGGLNIQYF,TGCAGCGTAAGGACAGGGGGCTTAAACATTCAGTACTTC
-,TRBJ2-1,TRBV2,-,CAAVRGRGYNEQFF,TGTGCCGCAGTCCGGGGCCGGGGGTACAATGAGCAGTTCTTC
-,TRBJ1-2,TRBV19,-,CASTTGPDYGYTF,TGTGCCAGTACCACGGGACCCGATTATGGCTACACCTTC
-,TRBJ2-1,TRBV29-1,-,CSVEFTSGPDNEQFF,TGCAGCGTTGAGTTCACCAGCGGTCCTGACAATGAGCAGTTCTTC
-,TRBJ1-4,TRBV14,-,CASSPSPRLNEKLFF,TGTGCCAGCAGCCCCTCTCCTCGCCTCAATGAAAAACTGTTTTTT
-,TRBJ1-1,TRBV28,-,CASSLGWGSTQRNTEAFF,TGTGCCAGCAGTCTTGGTTGGGGTTCGACTCAGAGGAACACTGAAGCTTTCTTT
-,TRBJ1-1,TRBV20-1,-,CSVPRTEAFF,TGCAGTGTCCCCAGGACTGAAGCTTTCTTT
-,TRBJ2-1,TRBV5-1,few,CASSLDGTGLNEQFF,TGCGCCAGCAGCTTGGACGGGACGGGTTTGAATGAGCAGTTCTTC
TRBD2,TRBJ2-7,TRBV18,-,CASSPGTRGTGEQYF,TGTGCCAGCTCACCAGGGACTAGGGGAACGGGGGAGCAGTACTTC
-,TRBJ2-1,TRBV7-9,-,CASSPPGLANEQFF,TGTGCCAGCAGCCCTCCGGGTCTAGCCAATGAGCAGTTCTTC
-,TRBJ2-3,TRBV7-9,-,CASSLVIGGLDTQYF,TGTGCCAGCAGCTTAGTAATAGGTGGCTTAGATACGCAGTATTTT
-,TRBJ2-7,TRBV11-2,-,CASSLDGHSTTEQYF,TGTGCCAGCAGCTTAGATGGCCACAGCACAACCGAGCAGTACTTC
-,TRBJ1-2,TRBV28,once,CASSLGGWGYTF,TGTGCCAGCAGTTTAGGAGGATGGGGCTACACCTTC
-,TRBJ2-5,TRBV30,-,CAWSRQEGLEYF,TGTGCCTGGAGCCGTCAGGAGGGGTTAGAGTACTTC
-,TRBJ2-7,TRBV5-6,-,CASSPSHGRSVEQYF,TGTGCCAGCAGCCCATCACACGGCAGGTCGGTGGAGCAGTACTTC
-,TRBJ1-2,TRBV28,-,CASSFTRSRSYGYTF,TGTGCCAGCAGTTTTACCAGGTCTCGGTCCTATGGCTACACCTTC
-,TRBJ2-5,TRBV5-1,once,CASSLSPQETQYF,TGCGCCAGCAGCCTATCCCCTCAAGAGACCCAGTACTTC
TRBD2,TRBJ2-1,TRBV11-3,-,CASSLVLAGVAINEQFF,TGTGCCAGCAGCTTAGTTCTAGCGGGAGTGGCTATCAATGAGCAGTTCTTC
TRBD1,TRBJ2-7,TRBV6-5,-,CATQGASAEQYF,TGTGCCACCCAGGGGGCGTCGGCAGAGCAGTACTTC
-,TRBJ1-1,TRBV7-8,-,CASSPLEGLNTEAFF,TGTGCCAGCAGCCCCCTAGAGGGTTTGAACACTGAAGCTTTCTTT
-,TRBJ2-2,TRBV18,-,CASSPPARSGELFF,TGTGCCAGCTCACCACCTGCGCGTTCCGGGGAGCTGTTTTTT
TRBD1,TRBJ1-4,TRBV5-1,-,CASSLGAHRGQREKLFF,TGCGCCAGCAGCTTGGGTGCCCACAGGGGGCAAAGGGAAAAACTGTTTTTT
-,TRBJ2-1,TRBV5-1,-,CASSLDTNEQFF,TGCGCCAGCAGCTTGGACACAAATGAGCAGTTCTTC
-,TRBJ2-3,TRBV5-1,once,CASSWSTDTQYF,TGCGCCAGCAGCTGGAGCACAGATACGCAGTATTTT
TRBD1,TRBJ1-5,TRBV7-2,-,CASSPKGTGANQPQHF,TGTGCCAGCAGCCCCAAAGGGACAGGGGCTAATCAGCCCCAGCATTTT
TRBD2,TRBJ2-3,TRBV25-1,-,CATTLAGVPYF,TGTGCCACCACCCTGGCGGGAGTACCGTATTTT
-,TRBJ1-5,TRBV30,-,CAWSYPRGGNNQPQHF,TGTGCCTGGAGTTATCCTCGCGGGGGGAACAATCAGCCCCAGCATTTT
TRBD1,TRBJ2-5,TRBV7-9,-,CASSPLTGAGETQYF,TGTGCCAGCAGCCCCCTGACAGGGGCGGGGGAGACCCAGTACTTC
TRBD1,TRBJ2-2,TRBV7-7,-,CASSPGQGARTGELFF,TGTGCCAGCAGCCCTGGACAGGGGGCTCGAACCGGGGAGCTGTTTTTT
-,TRBJ2-7,TRBV5-8,-,CASNSRSVTYEQYF,TGTGCCAGCAACTCAAGAAGTGTCACCTACGAGCAGTACTTC
-,TRBJ1-1,TRBV11-2,-,CASSSGRGLNTEAFF,TGTGCCAGCAGCTCCGGACGGGGGTTGAACACTGAAGCTTTCTTT
TRBD1,TRBJ2-2,TRBV11-1,-,CASSTPTGGTGELFF,TGTGCCAGCAGCACCCCAACAGGGGGCACCGGGGAGCTGTTTTTT
-,TRBJ2-7,TRBV4-1,once,CASSQVESSYEQYF,TGCGCCAGCAGCCAAGTGGAAAGCTCCTACGAGCAGTACTTC
TRBD1,TRBJ1-4,TRBV27,-,CASGTGGEKLFF,TGTGCCAGCGGGACAGGGGGAGAAAAACTGTTTTTT
-,TRBJ2-3,TRBV9,once,CASSVAGSTDTQYF,TGTGCCAGCAGCGTAGCCGGGAGCACAGATACGCAGTATTTT
-,TRBJ2-3,TRBV30,-,CAWRSPITQYF,TGTGCCTGGAGGTCTCCAATTACGCAGTATTTT
-,TRBJ1-1,TRBV11-3,-,CASSPQRGNTEAFF,TGTGCCAGCAGCCCCCAGAGGGGGAACACTGAAGCTTTCTTT
-,TRBJ1-1,TRBV27,-,CASRERGRTEAFF,TGTGCCAGCAGAGAAAGGGGTAGGACTGAAGCTTTCTTT
-,TRBJ2-5,TRBV30,-,CAWSGGGLQETQYF,TGTGCCTGGAGTGGGGGGGGGCTCCAAGAGACCCAGTACTTC
-,TRBJ2-3,TRBV9,-,CASSVTGGADTQYF,TGTGCCAGCAGCGTAACCGGGGGCGCAGATACGCAGTATTTT
TRBD1,TRBJ2-1,TRBV4-3,-,CASSPTGNNEQFF,TGCGCCAGCAGCCCGACAGGGAACAATGAGCAGTTCTTC
TRBD1,TRBJ2-2,TRBV15,-,CATEGAVTGELFF,TGTGCCACCGAGGGGGCAGTCACCGGGGAGCTGTTTTTT
-,TRBJ2-2,TRBV15,-,CATSREAGELFF,TGTGCCACCAGCAGAGAGGCCGGGGAGCTGTTTTTT
TRBD1,TRBJ2-7,TRBV5-1,-,CASSYGQGAGEQYF,TGCGCCAGCAGCTATGGACAGGGGGCCGGCGAGCAGTACTTC
-,TRBJ2-7,TRBV10-3,-,CAISGRGGGEEQYF,TGTGCCATCAGTGGTAGGGGTGGGGGTGAGGAGCAGTACTTC
-,TRBJ2-1,TRBV6-4,-,CASSDSVSLEYNEQFF,TGTGCCAGCAGTGACTCGGTCTCTCTCGAGTACAATGAGCAGTTCTTC
-,TRBJ2-5,TRBV7-2,few,CASSLVSRGGETQYF,TGTGCCAGCAGCTTAGTAAGCAGGGGAGGCGAGACCCAGTACTTC